These T cell receptor beta chains were read from a single sample in a study of blood T cell repertoires in COVID-19. Libraries were prepared by immunoSEQ multiplex PCR; TCRdb keeps only in-frame clonotypes and omits some of them. The sample records over 350,000 clones, around 87% being singletons. The material sequenced was PBMCs or T cells enriched from blood (not recorded which). The receptors here all came from a woman in her fifties or sixties who had recovered from COVID-19. CDR3s include the opening cysteine and the closing phenylalanine or tryptophan. D genes are given only for firm matches. Some rows mark clone size as missing; the rest say once, few, many or name a class of expanded clone.

CDR3aa: CASSRPRGRLLMDGYTF
CDR3nt: TGTGCCAGCAGCAGGCCCAGAGGCAGACTGCTCATGGATGGCTACACCTTC
j_gene: TRBJ1-2
v_gene: TRBV21-1
abundance: .
d_gene: .

CDR3aa: CASSLQGNTGELFF
CDR3nt: TGTGCCAGCAGTTTGCAGGGAAACACCGGGGAGCTGTTTTTT
j_gene: TRBJ2-2
v_gene: TRBV27
abundance: .
d_gene: .

CDR3aa: CASEGSTEAFF
CDR3nt: TGTGCCAGCGAAGGGAGCACTGAAGCTTTCTTT
j_gene: TRBJ1-1
v_gene: TRBV7-9
abundance: .
d_gene: .

CDR3aa: CASSLSSFITDTQYF
CDR3nt: TGTGCCAGCAGTTTATCCTCTTTTATCACAGATACGCAGTATTTT
j_gene: TRBJ2-3
v_gene: TRBV27
abundance: .
d_gene: .

CDR3aa: CASSFLGQPGPYEQYF
CDR3nt: TGTGCCAGCAGCTTCTTAGGACAGCCCGGACCCTACGAGCAGTACTTC
j_gene: TRBJ2-7
v_gene: TRBV7-2
abundance: .
d_gene: .

CDR3aa: CSVITGGGFTEAFF
CDR3nt: TGCAGCGTGATTACAGGGGGCGGTTTCACTGAAGCTTTCTTT
j_gene: TRBJ1-1
v_gene: TRBV29-1
abundance: .
d_gene: TRBD1

CDR3aa: CASSQEAAVNYGYTF
CDR3nt: TGCGCCAGCAGCCAAGAAGCGGCAGTTAACTATGGCTACACCTTC
j_gene: TRBJ1-2
v_gene: TRBV4-1
abundance: .
d_gene: .

CDR3aa: CAIRPAGGGNTIYF
CDR3nt: TGTGCCATCCGTCCTGCGGGGGGCGGAAACACCATATATTTT
j_gene: TRBJ1-3
v_gene: TRBV7-8
abundance: .
d_gene: .

CDR3aa: CASSLGWEEGEAFF
CDR3nt: TGCGCCAGCAGCTTGGGGTGGGAGGAAGGTGAAGCTTTCTTT
j_gene: TRBJ1-1
v_gene: TRBV5-1
abundance: .
d_gene: .

CDR3aa: CASSFSDRDSDEQYF
CDR3nt: TGTGCCAGCAGCTTTTCCGACAGGGATTCCGACGAGCAGTACTTC
j_gene: TRBJ2-7
v_gene: TRBV11-2
abundance: .
d_gene: TRBD1

CDR3aa: CAISGQGRTEAFF
CDR3nt: TGTGCCATCAGTGGACAGGGTCGGACTGAAGCTTTCTTT
j_gene: TRBJ1-1
v_gene: TRBV10-3
abundance: .
d_gene: TRBD1

CDR3aa: CASSETVRGSTEAFF
CDR3nt: TGTGCCAGCAGTGAAACAGTTAGAGGGAGCACTGAAGCTTTCTTT
j_gene: TRBJ1-1
v_gene: TRBV2
abundance: .
d_gene: .

CDR3aa: CASSQLSGNTEAFF
CDR3nt: TGCGCCAGCAGTCAATTGTCGGGGAACACTGAAGCTTTCTTT
j_gene: TRBJ1-1
v_gene: TRBV23-1
abundance: .
d_gene: .

CDR3aa: CASKRETVMNTEAFF
CDR3nt: TGTGCCAGCAAACGGGAAACAGTAATGAACACTGAAGCTTTCTTT
j_gene: TRBJ1-1
v_gene: TRBV27
abundance: .
d_gene: .

CDR3aa: CSVDTDGYTF
CDR3nt: TGCAGCGTTGATACAGATGGCTACACCTTC
j_gene: TRBJ1-2
v_gene: TRBV29-1
abundance: .
d_gene: .

CDR3aa: CASSVVDRLNEQFF
CDR3nt: TGTGCCAGCAGCGTAGTCGACAGGTTGAATGAGCAGTTCTTC
j_gene: TRBJ2-1
v_gene: TRBV9
abundance: .
d_gene: .

CDR3aa: CASSTLTSGLIGEQFF
CDR3nt: TGTGCCAGCAGCACCTTGACTAGCGGGTTGATTGGTGAGCAGTTCTTC
j_gene: TRBJ2-1
v_gene: TRBV3-1/TRBV3-2
abundance: .
d_gene: TRBD2

CDR3aa: CSARDTRVNTGELFF
CDR3nt: TGCAGCGCCCGGGACACCCGAGTGAACACCGGGGAGCTGTTTTTT
j_gene: TRBJ2-2
v_gene: TRBV29-1
abundance: .
d_gene: .

CDR3aa: CASRRTGTGGSGNTIYF
CDR3nt: TGTGCCAGCAGGCGAACCGGGACAGGGGGCTCTGGAAACACCATATATTTT
j_gene: TRBJ1-3
v_gene: TRBV7-9
abundance: .
d_gene: TRBD1

CDR3aa: CASSPGGAGNQPQHF
CDR3nt: TGTGCCAGCTCACCTGGGGGGGCAGGGAATCAGCCCCAGCATTTT
j_gene: TRBJ1-5
v_gene: TRBV18
abundance: .
d_gene: .

CDR3aa: CASSQVRASGGLTYEQYF
CDR3nt: TGTGCCAGCAGCCAAGTGAGGGCTAGCGGGGGCCTGACCTACGAGCAGTACTTC
j_gene: TRBJ2-7
v_gene: TRBV14
abundance: .
d_gene: TRBD2

CDR3aa: CASSPGLAGADTQYF
CDR3nt: TGTGCCAGCAGTCCGGGACTAGCGGGGGCGGATACGCAGTATTTT
j_gene: TRBJ2-3
v_gene: TRBV6-4
abundance: .
d_gene: TRBD2

CDR3aa: CASSLQEGLNQPQHF
CDR3nt: TGTGCCAGTAGTTTACAGGAGGGGCTCAATCAGCCCCAGCATTTT
j_gene: TRBJ1-5
v_gene: TRBV19
abundance: once
d_gene: .

CDR3aa: CASSLAGLTTNEKLFF
CDR3nt: TGTGCCAGCAGCTTGGCAGGGCTGACAACTAATGAAAAACTGTTTTTT
j_gene: TRBJ1-4
v_gene: TRBV5-6
abundance: .
d_gene: .

CDR3aa: CASSLGASKGDTQYF
CDR3nt: TGTGCCAGCAGCTTAGGTGCGTCTAAGGGGGATACGCAGTATTTT
j_gene: TRBJ2-3
v_gene: TRBV11-3
abundance: .
d_gene: .

CDR3aa: CACQTAIGTVVYGYTF
CDR3nt: TGTGCCTGCCAAACGGCAATTGGGACAGTCGTCTATGGCTACACCTTC
j_gene: TRBJ1-2
v_gene: TRBV30
abundance: .
d_gene: TRBD1

CDR3aa: CASSASGGVGNEQFF
CDR3nt: TGTGCCAGCAGCGCTAGCGGGGGGGTTGGGAATGAGCAGTTCTTC
j_gene: TRBJ2-1
v_gene: TRBV6-5
abundance: few
d_gene: TRBD2

CDR3aa: CASSAQVTNTEAFF
CDR3nt: TGCGCCAGCAGCGCACAGGTGACGAACACTGAAGCTTTCTTT
j_gene: TRBJ1-1
v_gene: TRBV5-1
abundance: .
d_gene: .

CDR3aa: CASSSPLRDTEAFF
CDR3nt: TGTGCCAGCAGCTCACCCTTGCGGGACACTGAAGCTTTCTTT
j_gene: TRBJ1-1
v_gene: TRBV5-8
abundance: .
d_gene: .

CDR3aa: CASSPGGYGYTF
CDR3nt: TGTGCCAGCAGCCCAGGGGGCTATGGCTACACCTTC
j_gene: TRBJ1-2
v_gene: TRBV3-1/TRBV3-2
abundance: once
d_gene: TRBD1

CDR3aa: CASSFKRQGSTGELFF
CDR3nt: TGTGCCAGCAGTTTTAAGCGACAGGGGAGCACCGGGGAGCTGTTTTTT
j_gene: TRBJ2-2
v_gene: TRBV6-6
abundance: .
d_gene: TRBD1

CDR3aa: CASSFLSGGHTDTQYF
CDR3nt: TGTGCCAGCAGCTTCTTAAGCGGCGGGCACACAGATACGCAGTATTTT
j_gene: TRBJ2-3
v_gene: TRBV7-9
abundance: .
d_gene: .

CDR3aa: CASSLDRGNSPLHF
CDR3nt: TGTGCCAGCAGCTTAGACAGGGGTAATTCACCCCTCCACTTT
j_gene: TRBJ1-6
v_gene: TRBV7-8
abundance: .
d_gene: TRBD1

CDR3aa: CASSLRPGNQPQHF
CDR3nt: TGTGCCAGCAGTTTGAGGCCAGGCAATCAGCCCCAGCATTTT
j_gene: TRBJ1-5
v_gene: TRBV27
abundance: .
d_gene: .

CDR3aa: CATQPGREVVSNQPQHF
CDR3nt: TGTGCCACCCAGCCGGGCAGGGAAGTCGTGAGCAATCAGCCCCAGCATTTT
j_gene: TRBJ1-5
v_gene: TRBV19
abundance: .
d_gene: .

CDR3aa: CASSEPGHCHEQYF
CDR3nt: TGTGCCAGCAGTGAACCGGGACATTGCCACGAGCAGTACTTC
j_gene: TRBJ2-7
v_gene: TRBV6-4
abundance: .
d_gene: .

CDR3aa: CASSISTPLPQHF
CDR3nt: TGTGCCAGTAGTATCTCCACTCCCCTCCCCCAGCATTTT
j_gene: TRBJ1-5
v_gene: TRBV19
abundance: .
d_gene: .

CDR3aa: CASKGGVYYGYTF
CDR3nt: TGTGCCAGCAAGGGAGGGGTATACTATGGCTACACCTTC
j_gene: TRBJ1-2
v_gene: TRBV2
abundance: .
d_gene: .

CDR3aa: CASKKGPTFKAFF
CDR3nt: TGTGCCAGCAAAAAGGGGCCTACGTTCAAGGCTTTCTTT
j_gene: TRBJ1-1
v_gene: TRBV2
abundance: .
d_gene: .

CDR3aa: CASSLGGDYSTDTQYF
CDR3nt: TGTGCCAGCAGTTTAGGAGGAGATTATAGCACAGATACGCAGTATTTT
j_gene: TRBJ2-3
v_gene: TRBV2
abundance: once
d_gene: .

CDR3aa: CASSPRGNQPQHF
CDR3nt: TGTGCCAGCAGTCCCAGGGGGAATCAGCCCCAGCATTTT
j_gene: TRBJ1-5
v_gene: TRBV28
abundance: .
d_gene: TRBD1

CDR3aa: CASSISGNEQFF
CDR3nt: TGCGCCAGCAGCATTAGCGGCAATGAGCAGTTCTTC
j_gene: TRBJ2-1
v_gene: TRBV5-1
abundance: .
d_gene: .

CDR3aa: CASSQGVPNTEAFF
CDR3nt: TGTGCCAGCTCCCAGGGGGTACCGAACACTGAAGCTTTCTTT
j_gene: TRBJ1-1
v_gene: TRBV18
abundance: .
d_gene: TRBD1

CDR3aa: CASSYDGGNNYGYTF
CDR3nt: TGTGCCAGCAGCTACGATGGGGGGAACAACTATGGCTACACCTTC
j_gene: TRBJ1-2
v_gene: TRBV7-9
abundance: .
d_gene: .

CDR3aa: CASSPFGQAGANVLTF
CDR3nt: TGCGCCAGCAGCCCATTCGGACAGGCTGGGGCCAACGTCCTGACTTTC
j_gene: TRBJ2-6
v_gene: TRBV5-1
abundance: .
d_gene: TRBD1

CDR3aa: CASRTGQGLYEQYF
CDR3nt: TGTGCCAGCAGGACGGGACAGGGACTCTACGAGCAGTACTTC
j_gene: TRBJ2-7
v_gene: TRBV27
abundance: once
d_gene: TRBD1

CDR3aa: CASSPTEFGGYTF
CDR3nt: TGTGCCAGCTCACCAACAGAGTTCGGTGGCTACACCTTC
j_gene: TRBJ1-2
v_gene: TRBV18
abundance: .
d_gene: .

CDR3aa: CASTKTGVSSPLHF
CDR3nt: TGTGCCAGCACCAAGACAGGGGTCAGTTCACCCCTCCACTTT
j_gene: TRBJ1-6
v_gene: TRBV6-5
abundance: .
d_gene: TRBD1

CDR3aa: CSHGGGATYNEQFF
CDR3nt: TGCAGCCATGGCGGGGGTGCCACCTACAATGAGCAGTTCTTC
j_gene: TRBJ2-1
v_gene: TRBV29-1
abundance: .
d_gene: TRBD2

CDR3aa: CSVDGTGRADGYTF
CDR3nt: TGCAGCGTTGACGGGACAGGGAGAGCTGATGGCTACACCTTC
j_gene: TRBJ1-2
v_gene: TRBV29-1
abundance: once
d_gene: TRBD1

CDR3aa: CASSFRGKNNGYTF
CDR3nt: TGCGCCAGCAGCTTCCGGGGGAAAAACAATGGCTACACCTTC
j_gene: TRBJ1-2
v_gene: TRBV5-1
abundance: .
d_gene: .

CDR3aa: CATSASSGTQYF
CDR3nt: TGTGCCACCAGCGCTTCATCAGGTACCCAGTACTTC
j_gene: TRBJ2-5
v_gene: TRBV24-1
abundance: once
d_gene: .

CDR3aa: CASSQATGFGSFWSSGANVLTF
CDR3nt: TGCGCCAGCAGCCAAGCGACAGGTTTTGGATCCTTTTGGAGCTCTGGGGCCAACGTCCTGACTTTC
j_gene: TRBJ2-6
v_gene: TRBV4-3
abundance: few
d_gene: .

CDR3aa: CASSQESRDNYGYTF
CDR3nt: TGCGCCAGCAGCCAAGAATCCCGGGATAACTATGGCTACACCTTC
j_gene: TRBJ1-2
v_gene: TRBV4-3
abundance: .
d_gene: .

CDR3aa: CASSYRMTGGGYTF
CDR3nt: TGTGCCAGCAGTTACCGCATGACGGGAGGAGGCTACACCTTC
j_gene: TRBJ1-2
v_gene: TRBV6-5
abundance: .
d_gene: .

CDR3aa: CASRGGWYNEQFF
CDR3nt: TGTGCCAGCAGGGGAGGGTGGTACAATGAGCAGTTCTTC
j_gene: TRBJ2-1
v_gene: TRBV6-5
abundance: .
d_gene: TRBD2

CDR3aa: CASSHRDNGYTF
CDR3nt: TGTGCCAGCTCCCACAGGGATAATGGCTACACCTTC
j_gene: TRBJ1-2
v_gene: TRBV2
abundance: .
d_gene: .